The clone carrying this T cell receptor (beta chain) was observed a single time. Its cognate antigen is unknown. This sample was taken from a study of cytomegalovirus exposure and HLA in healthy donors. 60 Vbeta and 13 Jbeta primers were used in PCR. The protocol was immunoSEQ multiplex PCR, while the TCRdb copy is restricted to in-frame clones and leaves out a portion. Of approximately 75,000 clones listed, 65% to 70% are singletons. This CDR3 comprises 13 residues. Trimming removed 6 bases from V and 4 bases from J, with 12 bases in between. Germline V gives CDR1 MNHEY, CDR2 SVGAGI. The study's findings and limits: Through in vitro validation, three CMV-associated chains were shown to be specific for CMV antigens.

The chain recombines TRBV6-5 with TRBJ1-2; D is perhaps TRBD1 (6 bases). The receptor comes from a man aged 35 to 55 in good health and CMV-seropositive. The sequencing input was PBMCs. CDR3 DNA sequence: TGTGCCAGCAGCGAACAGGGCGCCTATGGCTACACCTTC. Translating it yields CASSEQGAYGYTF.